The subject of this entry is one TCR beta chain. The antigen it binds to is not known. Base qualities are not recorded, but no much larger clone differs from it by a single base. The data were taken from a study of CD4 T cells in relation to SARS-CoV-2 and coronaviruses (dated by TCRdb to the early 2020s). Regarding the research as a whole: Across all 12 patients in the full convalescent cohort, ages ranged from about 20 to 80 years, with a median of 38. Among the approximately twelve convalescent patients, 8 males and 4 females were included, and two of the subjects were Hispanic. For other donors in the study, expansion assays were sequenced with a different, Illumina-based TCR-beta assay. Patient-derived lymphoblastoid cell lines were used to map the HLA restriction of shared crossreactive spike epitopes. At the level of individual TCR clonotypes, the study evaluated whether memory CD4+ T cells crossreact between the spike proteins of SARS-CoV-2 and those of common cold coronaviruses. The Adaptive Biotechnologies TCR-sequencing kit was used for samples from a few pre-COVID donors and for the naive versus memory experiments, whereas the other data were Illumina-based.

DNA from uncultured naive and memory CD4+ T cells underwent immunoSEQ TCR-beta sequencing at deep resolution. The paper's processing steps were these. During preprocessing, nonproductive sequences were discarded, as were any CDR3s that did not begin with C, did not end with F or W, or were shorter than 7 amino acids. Cultured and uncultured naive and memory CD4+ repertoires were searched for CDR3s previously identified as spike- and CEF-reactive. CDR3 homology was quantified as pairwise Levenshtein distance, calculated with the stringdist R package after three terminal residues were trimmed from each end. TCRdb took over this immuneACCESS table, retaining in-frame rearrangements with V and J assigned. Such tables are incomplete; in checked studies, under half of the missing clones stem from an unresolved V gene, and the remainder is unexplained. The V and J calls and the clone size are those of that table, but D and trimming were determined from the DNA. This sample gives about 38,000 clones in total; 88% of them show up just once. The ten largest clones take up roughly 9% of the sample.

Results the study describes overall, beyond this receptor: The study was limited by small numbers of patients and tested TCRs. Significantly weaker SARS-CoV-2-driven expansion was shown by crossreactive clones than by monoreactive clones, consistent with antigenic imprinting. Because the crossreactivity analysis focused on spike protein, crossreactivity against other viral proteins was not assessed. In roughly 60% of donors, memory CD4+ clonotypes turned up that crossrecognized SARS-CoV-2 and at least one common cold coronavirus spike. Naive versus memory sequencing indicated that memory recall responses, rather than primary responses primed during culture, are detected by the assay. Pre-pandemic and post-infection samples were not both contributed by any donor, so tracing of the source of pre-existing responses was limited.

Naive and memory CD4+ T cells were separated from cryopreserved PBMCs through CD4 enrichment, which was followed by EasySep naive CD4+ T cell enrichment. Ficoll-Paque PLUS gradient centrifugation was used to isolate PBMCs from either whole blood or leukapheresis product. PBMCs were either cryopreserved at -140 degrees C or used fresh in the expansion assay. The QIAamp Micro DNA Kit was used to extract genomic DNA from the CD4+ T cells. V loses 10 bases of germline sequence and J loses 2 bases, and the interval between the two ends is 15 bases. From a lookup of the germline V gene, CDR1 and CDR2 are ENHRY and SYGVKD. Counted from cysteine to phenylalanine, this CDR3 has 14 amino acids. Only the CDR3 DNA stays, 42 bases, in frame from base 1.

The V and J genes are TRBV10-3 and TRBJ1-5; a tentative D call is TRBD1 (6 bases match). The clonotype originates from an adult with COVID-19. The specimen sequenced was memory CD4+ T cells from PBMCs. Read against the paper, the sample's cell subset or site label means: memory (non-naive) CD4+ T cells. The CDR3 amino acid sequence is: CATTQGVGNQPQHF. DNA sequence: TGTGCCACCACACAGGGAGTGGGCAATCAGCCCCAGCATTTT.